These T cell receptor beta chains were read from a single sample in a study of control samples from healthy donors and cancer patients. Assay used: immunoSEQ multiplex PCR; TCRdb lists only in-frame clones, some missing. The table lists 65,000 to 80,000 clones, 70% to 90% of them singletons, with 1.5% to 2% in the top ten. Sequenced input: PBMCs. Source of these receptors: an older woman with head and neck cancer. Both conserved end residues are part of each CDR3. Fields, in order: D gene, J gene, V gene, clone size, CDR3 DNA, CDR3 protein. A D gene is named only where the DNA matches it firmly. The size field is filled for only some rows; it gives once, few, many or a size class.

d_gene: .
j_gene: TRBJ2-3
v_gene: TRBV3-1/TRBV3-2
abundance: .
CDR3nt: TGTGCCAGCAGCCAAAGAGCGGGTAGCACAGATACGCAGTATTTT
CDR3aa: CASSQRAGSTDTQYF

d_gene: .
j_gene: TRBJ2-7
v_gene: TRBV20-1
abundance: .
CDR3nt: TGCAGTGCTAGTACCCGGAGACCCTCCTACGAGCAGTACTTC
CDR3aa: CSASTRRPSYEQYF

d_gene: .
j_gene: TRBJ2-7
v_gene: TRBV5-5
abundance: .
CDR3nt: TGTGCCAGCAGCTTGAACCCGGGAGCGCCCTACGAGCAGTACTTC
CDR3aa: CASSLNPGAPYEQYF

d_gene: .
j_gene: TRBJ1-6
v_gene: TRBV20-1
abundance: once
CDR3nt: TGCAGTGCTAGTAGCCAGGCCACTAGCTCCTATAATTCACCCCTCCACTTT
CDR3aa: CSASSQATSSYNSPLHF

d_gene: .
j_gene: TRBJ1-5
v_gene: TRBV6-1
abundance: .
CDR3nt: TGTGCCAGCAGTGAGTACAGGAATGGAGATCAGCCCCAGCATTTT
CDR3aa: CASSEYRNGDQPQHF

d_gene: .
j_gene: TRBJ1-4
v_gene: TRBV12-3/TRBV12-4
abundance: .
CDR3nt: TGTGCCAGCAGTGGGGGTTGGGAAAAACTGTTTTTT
CDR3aa: CASSGGWEKLFF

d_gene: TRBD2
j_gene: TRBJ2-7
v_gene: TRBV4-1
abundance: .
CDR3nt: TGCGCCAGCAGCCAAGAGCTACTAGCGGGAGGGTGGAGAGAGCAGTACTTC
CDR3aa: CASSQELLAGGWREQYF

d_gene: TRBD2
j_gene: TRBJ2-5
v_gene: TRBV5-1
abundance: .
CDR3nt: TGCGCCAGCAGCTCGATAGTAGCGGGAGGCCAAGAGACCCAGTACTTC
CDR3aa: CASSSIVAGGQETQYF

d_gene: TRBD1
j_gene: TRBJ2-1
v_gene: TRBV7-2
abundance: .
CDR3nt: TGTGCCAGCAGCTTAGCGATGGGACAGGTAGGCGAGCAGTTCTTC
CDR3aa: CASSLAMGQVGEQFF

d_gene: TRBD1
j_gene: TRBJ1-5
v_gene: TRBV19
abundance: once
CDR3nt: TGTGCCAGTAGTGACCGTTCGGACAGGGGGCTTTCCTGGCAGCCCCAGCATTTT
CDR3aa: CASSDRSDRGLSWQPQHF

d_gene: TRBD1
j_gene: TRBJ1-3
v_gene: TRBV30
abundance: .
CDR3nt: TGTGCCTGGAGGAAGGACAGGAACTCTGGAAACACCATATATTTT
CDR3aa: CAWRKDRNSGNTIYF

d_gene: .
j_gene: TRBJ2-7
v_gene: TRBV4-1
abundance: .
CDR3nt: TGCGCCAGCAGCCAAGAGGAGGGGTCTTTCTACGAGCAGTACTTC
CDR3aa: CASSQEEGSFYEQYF

d_gene: .
j_gene: TRBJ1-1
v_gene: TRBV19
abundance: .
CDR3nt: TGTGCCAGTACATTATATGGTGGCCTGATGAACACTGAAGCTTTCTTT
CDR3aa: CASTLYGGLMNTEAFF

d_gene: TRBD2
j_gene: TRBJ2-1
v_gene: TRBV25-1
abundance: few
CDR3nt: TGTGCCAGCAGTGACAGTCGAGGACTAGCGGTGAACAATGAGCAGTTCTTC
CDR3aa: CASSDSRGLAVNNEQFF

d_gene: TRBD1
j_gene: TRBJ2-2
v_gene: TRBV27
abundance: few
CDR3nt: TGTGCCAGCAGTTTATCGGGACAGGGTAACACCGGGGAGCTGTTTTTT
CDR3aa: CASSLSGQGNTGELFF

d_gene: TRBD2
j_gene: TRBJ2-5
v_gene: TRBV30
abundance: .
CDR3nt: TGTGCCTGGAGGAGCGGGAGGAGGTGGGAGACCCAGTACTTC
CDR3aa: CAWRSGRRWETQYF

d_gene: .
j_gene: TRBJ1-4
v_gene: TRBV11-2
abundance: .
CDR3nt: TGTGCCAGCAGCTTAGATTTGTGGGTGGACAGCCCTAATGAAAAACTGTTTTTT
CDR3aa: CASSLDLWVDSPNEKLFF

d_gene: TRBD2
j_gene: TRBJ2-1
v_gene: TRBV5-4
abundance: .
CDR3nt: TGTGCCAGCAGCTTTGGTGCGGGAGGGTATGAGCAGTTCTTC
CDR3aa: CASSFGAGGYEQFF

d_gene: .
j_gene: TRBJ2-7
v_gene: TRBV3-1/TRBV3-2
abundance: .
CDR3nt: TGTGCCACCCTAGGCACAGGGAAACACGAGCAGTACTTC
CDR3aa: CATLGTGKHEQYF

d_gene: TRBD2
j_gene: TRBJ2-2
v_gene: TRBV6-5
abundance: .
CDR3nt: TGTGCCAGCCAGCTTAGCGGGAGAGCCACCGGGGAGCTGTTTTTT
CDR3aa: CASQLSGRATGELFF

d_gene: .
j_gene: TRBJ2-1
v_gene: TRBV19
abundance: .
CDR3nt: TGTGCCAGTAGTAGGGCACAAAGCGTGGAGCAGTTCTTC
CDR3aa: CASSRAQSVEQFF

d_gene: TRBD1
j_gene: TRBJ2-2
v_gene: TRBV14
abundance: .
CDR3nt: TGTGCCAGCAGCCTACAGGGGGCTTCGGACACCGGGGAGCTGTTTTTT
CDR3aa: CASSLQGASDTGELFF

d_gene: .
j_gene: TRBJ2-7
v_gene: TRBV7-9
abundance: .
CDR3nt: TGTGCCAGCAGCTTCGACCCGGGACTGGCGATGGGGGAGCAGTACTTC
CDR3aa: CASSFDPGLAMGEQYF

d_gene: .
j_gene: TRBJ1-2
v_gene: TRBV7-7
abundance: .
CDR3nt: TGTGCTACCGGGGGCCCCCCCGACTATGGCTACACCTTC
CDR3aa: CATGGPPDYGYTF

d_gene: .
j_gene: TRBJ2-3
v_gene: TRBV5-4
abundance: .
CDR3nt: TGTGCCAGCAGCTTGATCGAGGGACTTTCTTTGGGCACAGATACGCAGTATTTT
CDR3aa: CASSLIEGLSLGTDTQYF

d_gene: TRBD1
j_gene: TRBJ1-1
v_gene: TRBV19
abundance: .
CDR3nt: TGTGCCAGTAGCCGGGACAGGGATGTTGAAGCTTTCTTT
CDR3aa: CASSRDRDVEAFF

d_gene: TRBD1
j_gene: TRBJ1-6
v_gene: TRBV19
abundance: .
CDR3nt: TGTGCCAGTAGTGCCTCGACAGGGCCCAATTCACCCCTCCACTTT
CDR3aa: CASSASTGPNSPLHF

d_gene: .
j_gene: TRBJ2-1
v_gene: TRBV4-2
abundance: .
CDR3nt: TGTGCCAGCAGCCAAGGCAGGGGAAACAATGAGCAGTTCTTC
CDR3aa: CASSQGRGNNEQFF

d_gene: TRBD1
j_gene: TRBJ2-5
v_gene: TRBV5-6
abundance: .
CDR3nt: TGTGCCAGCAGCGCCGGGACAGGGTACCAAGAGACCCAGTACTTC
CDR3aa: CASSAGTGYQETQYF

d_gene: .
j_gene: TRBJ2-3
v_gene: TRBV28
abundance: .
CDR3nt: TGTGCCAGCAGCCCTAGACAGGACACGCAGTATTTT
CDR3aa: CASSPRQDTQYF

d_gene: TRBD1
j_gene: TRBJ1-1
v_gene: TRBV6-5
abundance: .
CDR3nt: TGTGCCAGCAGTTACCGGGACAGGGGAACTGAAGCTTTCTTT
CDR3aa: CASSYRDRGTEAFF

d_gene: .
j_gene: TRBJ2-5
v_gene: TRBV28
abundance: once
CDR3nt: TGTGCCAGCAGTTTTAAAGAGACCCAGTACTTC
CDR3aa: CASSFKETQYF

d_gene: TRBD1
j_gene: TRBJ2-7
v_gene: TRBV19
abundance: .
CDR3nt: TGTGCCAGTAGTGACCCCGGGACAGGACACTACGAGCAGTACTTC
CDR3aa: CASSDPGTGHYEQYF

d_gene: .
j_gene: TRBJ2-2
v_gene: TRBV9
abundance: .
CDR3nt: TGTGCCAGCAGCGCATACACCGGGGAGCTGTTTTTT
CDR3aa: CASSAYTGELFF

d_gene: TRBD2
j_gene: TRBJ2-1
v_gene: TRBV19
abundance: .
CDR3nt: TGTGCCAGCTCGGGACTAGCGTACAATGAGCAGTTCTTC
CDR3aa: CASSGLAYNEQFF

d_gene: TRBD2
j_gene: TRBJ2-7
v_gene: TRBV9
abundance: .
CDR3nt: TGTGCCAGCAGCGTAGGGCGGGAGGCGGGGGAGCAGTACTTC
CDR3aa: CASSVGREAGEQYF